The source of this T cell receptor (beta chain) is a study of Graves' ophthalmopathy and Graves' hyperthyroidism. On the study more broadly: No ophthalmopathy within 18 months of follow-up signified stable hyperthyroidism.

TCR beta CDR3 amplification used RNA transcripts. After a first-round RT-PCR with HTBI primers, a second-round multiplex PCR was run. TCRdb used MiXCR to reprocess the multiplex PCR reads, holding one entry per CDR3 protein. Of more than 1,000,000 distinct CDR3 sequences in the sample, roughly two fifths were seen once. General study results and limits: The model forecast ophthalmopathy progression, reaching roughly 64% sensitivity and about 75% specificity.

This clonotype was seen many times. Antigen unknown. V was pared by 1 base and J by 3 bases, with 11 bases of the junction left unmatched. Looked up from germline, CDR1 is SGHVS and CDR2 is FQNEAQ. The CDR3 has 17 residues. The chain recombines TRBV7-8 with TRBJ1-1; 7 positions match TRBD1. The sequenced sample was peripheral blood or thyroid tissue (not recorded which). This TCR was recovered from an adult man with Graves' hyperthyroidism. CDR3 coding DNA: TGTGCCAGCAGCTTAGGGCAGGGGGTTCCCGGCGACACTGAAGCTTTCTTT. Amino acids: CASSLGQGVPGDTEAFF. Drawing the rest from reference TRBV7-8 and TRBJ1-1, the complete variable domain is GAGVSQSPRYKVAKRGQDVALRCDPISGHVSLFWYQQALGQGPEFLTYFQNEAQLDKSGLPSDRFFAERPEGSVSTLKIQRTQQEDSAVYLCASSLGQGVPGDTEAFFGQGTRLTVV.